Shown below are 8 T cell receptor beta chains from a single sample sequenced in a study of blood T cell repertoires in COVID-19. Libraries were prepared by immunoSEQ multiplex PCR; TCRdb keeps only in-frame clonotypes and omits some of them. The data hold over 200,000 clones, with over 65% observed a single time. The specimen was peripheral blood. The receptor source for this set is a woman in her 70s with active or convalescent COVID-19.

J is TRBJ2-2 and V is TRBV7-2; TRBD1 matches 7 bases. There are 14 residues in the CDR3. The V and J ends lost 8 bases and 1 base, in that order; junction bases with no gene match: 4. The germline gives CDR1 SGHTA, CDR2 FQGNSA. CDR3 in DNA: TGTGCCAGCGCGACAGGGAAGAACACCGGGGAGCTGTTTTTT. Translating gives CASATGKNTGELFF.

This clone appeared once. The chain is built from TRBV15 and TRBJ1-1; D is perhaps TRBD1 (5 bases). V was trimmed by 1 base and J by 5 bases, leaving 11 bases between them. Germline-derived CDR1 and CDR2 are LNHNV and YYDKDF (reference sequence). CDR3 length equals 14 residues. DNA of the CDR3: TGTGCCACCAGCAGAGGGGGCGGGAGGACTGAAGCTTTCTTT. The encoded protein is CATSRGGGRTEAFF.

This clone was found a few times. The V and J genes are TRBV29-1 and TRBJ2-7, with D maybe TRBD1 (6 bases). CDR1 SQVTM and CDR2 ANQGSEA come from the germline V gene. This CDR3 contains 12 residues. Trimming removed 7 bases at V and 3 bases at J, with 13 bases between. CDR3 in amino acids: CSALGHIYEQYF. The CDR3 region has the DNA TGCAGCGCCCTGGGACATATCTACGAGCAGTACTTC.

The chain joins TRBV2 to TRBJ2-7; D remains unclear. V lost 5 bases and J 2 bases, leaving 7 bases between the germline ends. The CDR3 spans 12 residues. Germline V gene sequence: CDR1 SNHLY, CDR2 FYNNEI. The DNA for the CDR3 is TGTGCCAGCAGTACAGATACCTACGAGCAGTACTTC. It is translated as CASSTDTYEQYF.

This chain connects TRBV7-6 to TRBJ2-2, with 8 positions matching TRBD1. Per germline, CDR1 SGHVS and CDR2 FNYEAQ. The V segment lost 5 bases and the J segment 0 bases; nucleotides outside the gene matches: 11. The CDR3 totals 18 residues. The CDR3 DNA sequence: TGTGCCAGCAGCACCGCCGGACAGGGACACGCGAACACCGGGGAGCTGTTTTTT. It translates to CASSTAGQGHANTGELFF.

The rearrangement joins TRBV5-6 to TRBJ2-2; tentative D call: TRBD2 (6 bases). The CDR3 covers 12 residues. Looked up from germline, CDR1 is SGHDT and CDR2 is YYEEEE. V was pared by 3 bases and J by 6 bases, with 6 bases between. The CDR3 reads CASSWGAGELFF. DNA of the CDR3: TGTGCCAGCAGCTGGGGGGCCGGGGAGCTGTTTTTT.

This CDR3 reads CASRHGTTPSSYNEQFF. In DNA form, the CDR3 reads TGTGCCAGCAGACACGGGACTACCCCCAGCTCCTACAATGAGCAGTTCTTC. This chain connects TRBV28 to TRBJ2-1; 7 bases map to TRBD2. This CDR3 is 17 amino acids long. J lost 0 bases, V lost 6 bases, and 11 bases had no gene match. The germline gives CDR1 MDHEN, CDR2 SYDVKM.

This clone was counted only a few times. V and J are TRBV6-5 and TRBJ1-3; TRBD1 matches 10 bases. Unmatched junction bases numbered 13, after V lost 10 bases and J lost 7 bases. CDR3 size: 15 residues. Germline loops: CDR1 MNHEY, CDR2 SVGAGI. This chain's CDR3 is CATTPPGQGLNTIYF. The CDR3 DNA is TGTGCCACCACACCCCCGGGACAGGGGTTGAACACCATATATTTT.